The 5 T cell receptor beta chains below all came from one sample that was sequenced in a study of long-term antiretroviral therapy in people with HIV. The immunoSEQ assay was v3.0, run at survey level. Assay: immunoSEQ multiplex PCR; the TCRdb copy retains only in-frame clones and omits some. The sample holds 25,000 to 35,000 clones, around 85% seen once. The sample in question was unsorted PBMCs, obtained 0.8 years before starting antiretroviral therapy. The receptors come from a man aged 18 to 29 with HIV.

The rearrangement joins TRBV4-3 to TRBJ1-5; perhaps TRBD1 as D (5 bases). The V end lost 4 bases, the J end lost 0 bases, and 10 bases lay between the germline ends. This CDR3 region has 15 residues. Germline V gene data show CDR1 as LGHNA and CDR2 as YSLEER. The CDR3 protein is CASSRGWNSNQPQHF. CDR3 nucleotides: TGCGCCAGCAGCCGGGGGTGGAATAGCAATCAGCCCCAGCATTTT.

This sequence joins TRBV7-6 and TRBJ1-5, with TRBD1 matching over 8 bases. Germline V gene lookup returns CDR1 SGHVS and CDR2 FNYEAQ. V gave up 5 bases and J gave up 8 bases; unmatched junction bases: 11. This CDR3 comprises 15 residues. CDR3 loop: CASSMRQGILEPQHF. In DNA, the CDR3 is TGTGCCAGCAGCATGAGACAGGGGATATTGGAGCCCCAGCATTTT.

The DNA for the CDR3 is TGTGCCAGCTCAATGACAGGGAACACTGAAGCTTTCTTT. Its protein product is CASSMTGNTEAFF. The rearrangement joins TRBV18 to TRBJ1-1, with D possibly being TRBD1 (6 bases). CDR1 and CDR2 from the germline V gene are KGHSH and LQKENI. This CDR3 is built from 13 residues. The V end lost 5 bases, the J end lost 1 base, and 8 bases lay between the germline ends.

The J gene is TRBJ2-3, the V gene TRBV9, with 7 bases fitting TRBD1. CDR1 is SGDLS, CDR2 YYNGEE, per germline. The CDR3 extends over 13 amino acids. J lost 4 bases, V lost 7 bases, and 6 bases had no gene match. The chain's CDR3 is CASGDRAADTQYF. The CDR3 DNA sequence: TGTGCCAGCGGTGACAGGGCGGCAGATACGCAGTATTTT.

The genes are TRBV5-5 and TRBJ1-5; D is unclear. Trimming shortened V by 2 bases and J by 5 bases, and 11 bases separated the two germline ends. The CDR3 is made up of 14 amino acids. The germline V gene has CDR1 SGHKS and CDR2 YYEKEE (reference sequence). CDR3 loop: CASSLGQTYQPQHF. The CDR3, as DNA: TGTGCCAGCAGCTTAGGTCAGACCTATCAGCCCCAGCATTTT.